This T cell receptor beta chain was sequenced during a study of blood T cell repertoires in COVID-19. Participant age was 18 to 89 years, and participants resided in roughly 25 US areas. Clones were read by immunoSEQ multiplex PCR, and TCRdb kept only the in-frame ones, dropping some. The sample has approximately 170,000 clones, over 75% seen once. This clonotype originated in a woman in her late teens or twenties who had recovered from COVID-19. Sequenced input: PBMCs or T cells enriched from blood (not recorded which).

CDR3 sequence (DNA): TGTGCCTGGAGTGTGGGCTTGTATGAGCAGTTCTTC. Translation gives CAWSVGLYEQFF. The chain is built from TRBV30 and TRBJ2-1; D call uncertain. The CDR3 covers 12 residues. Germline CDR1 GTSNPN, CDR2 SVGIG (reference sequence). V dropped 0 bases and J dropped 8 bases, with 8 bases sitting between them.